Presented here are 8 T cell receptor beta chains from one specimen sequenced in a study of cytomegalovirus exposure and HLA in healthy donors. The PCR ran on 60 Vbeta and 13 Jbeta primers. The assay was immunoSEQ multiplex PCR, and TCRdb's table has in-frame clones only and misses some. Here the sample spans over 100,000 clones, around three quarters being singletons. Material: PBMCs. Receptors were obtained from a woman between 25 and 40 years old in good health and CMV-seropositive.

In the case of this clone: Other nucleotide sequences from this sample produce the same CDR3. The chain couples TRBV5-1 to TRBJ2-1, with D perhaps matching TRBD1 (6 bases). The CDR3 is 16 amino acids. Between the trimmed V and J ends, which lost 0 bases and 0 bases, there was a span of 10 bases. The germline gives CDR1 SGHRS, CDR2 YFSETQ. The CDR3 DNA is TGCGCCAGCAGCTTGGCAGGGGCAAGCTCCTACAATGAGCAGTTCTTC. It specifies CASSLAGASSYNEQFF.

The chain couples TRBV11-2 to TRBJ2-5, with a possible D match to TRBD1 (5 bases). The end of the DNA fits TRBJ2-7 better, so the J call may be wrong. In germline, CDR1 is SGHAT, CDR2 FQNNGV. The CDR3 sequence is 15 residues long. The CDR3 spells CASSLTVGQGHEQYF. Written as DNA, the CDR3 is TGTGCCAGCAGCTTAACAGTAGGTCAGGGCCACGAGCAGTACTTC.

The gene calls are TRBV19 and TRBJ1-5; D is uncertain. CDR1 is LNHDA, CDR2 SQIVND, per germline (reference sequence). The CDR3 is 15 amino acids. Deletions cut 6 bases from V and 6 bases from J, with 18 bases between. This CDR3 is CASSRGAGIGQPQHF. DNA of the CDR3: TGTGCCAGTAGCCGCGGCGCGGGAATCGGTCAGCCCCAGCATTTT.

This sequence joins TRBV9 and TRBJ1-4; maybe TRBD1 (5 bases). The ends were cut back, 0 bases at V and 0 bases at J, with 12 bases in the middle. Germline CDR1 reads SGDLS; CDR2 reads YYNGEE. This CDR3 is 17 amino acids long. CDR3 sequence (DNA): TGTGCCAGCAGCGTAGGAGCAGGGATTGCAACTAATGAAAAACTGTTTTTT. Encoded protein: CASSVGAGIATNEKLFF.

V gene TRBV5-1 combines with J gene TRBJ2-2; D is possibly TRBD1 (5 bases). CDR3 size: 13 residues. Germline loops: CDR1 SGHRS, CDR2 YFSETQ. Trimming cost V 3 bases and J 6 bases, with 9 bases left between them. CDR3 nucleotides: TGCGCCAGCAGCTACGACAGTCCCGGGGAGCTGTTTTTT. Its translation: CASSYDSPGELFF. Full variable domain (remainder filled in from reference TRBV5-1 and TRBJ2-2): KAGVTQTPRYLIKTRGQQVTLSCSPISGHRSVSWYQQTPGQGLQFLFEYFSETQRNKGNFPGRFSGRQFSNSRSEMNVSTLELGDSALYLCASSYDSPGELFFGEGSRLTVL.

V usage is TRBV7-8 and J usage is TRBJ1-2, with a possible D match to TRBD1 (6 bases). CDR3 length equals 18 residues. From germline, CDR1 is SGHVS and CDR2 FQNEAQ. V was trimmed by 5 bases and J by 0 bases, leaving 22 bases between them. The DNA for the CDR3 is TGTGCCAGCAGCCCACGACCCGCGACAGGACGTTCTAACTATGGCTACACCTTC. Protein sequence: CASSPRPATGRSNYGYTF.

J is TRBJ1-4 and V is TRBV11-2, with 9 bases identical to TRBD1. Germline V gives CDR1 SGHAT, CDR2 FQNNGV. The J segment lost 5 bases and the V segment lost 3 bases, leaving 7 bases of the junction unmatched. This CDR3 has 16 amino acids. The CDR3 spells CASSLMFGTGNEKLFF. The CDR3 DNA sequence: TGTGCCAGCAGCTTGATGTTCGGGACAGGGAATGAAAAACTGTTTTTT.

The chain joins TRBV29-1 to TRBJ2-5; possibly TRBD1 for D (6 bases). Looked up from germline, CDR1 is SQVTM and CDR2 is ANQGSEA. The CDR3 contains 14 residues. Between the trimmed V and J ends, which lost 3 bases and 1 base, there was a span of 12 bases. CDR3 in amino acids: CSVDHRALQETQYF. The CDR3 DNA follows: TGCAGCGTTGATCACAGGGCGCTCCAAGAGACCCAGTACTTC. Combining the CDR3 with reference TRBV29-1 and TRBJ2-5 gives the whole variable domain SAVISQKPSRDICQRGTSLTIQCQVDSQVTMMFWYRQQPGQSLTLIATANQGSEATYESGFVIDKFPISRPNLTFSTLTVSNMSPEDSSIYLCSVDHRALQETQYFGPGTRLLVL.